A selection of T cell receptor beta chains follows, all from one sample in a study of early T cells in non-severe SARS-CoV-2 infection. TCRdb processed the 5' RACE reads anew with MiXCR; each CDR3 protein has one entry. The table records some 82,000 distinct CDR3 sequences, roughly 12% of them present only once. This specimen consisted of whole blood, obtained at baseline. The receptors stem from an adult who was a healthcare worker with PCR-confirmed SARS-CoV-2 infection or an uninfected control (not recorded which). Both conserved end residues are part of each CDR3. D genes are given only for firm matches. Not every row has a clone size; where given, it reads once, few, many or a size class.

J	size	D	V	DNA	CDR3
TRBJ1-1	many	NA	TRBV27	TGTGCCAGCAGGCAACAACCAATGAACACTGAAGCTTTCTTT	CASRQQPMNTEAFF
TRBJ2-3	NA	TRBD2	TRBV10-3	TGTGCCACCTTAACGGGGGGGCAAGGAGATACGCAGTATTTT	CATLTGGQGDTQYF
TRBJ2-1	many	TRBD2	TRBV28	TGTGCCAGCAGTTCATATACCGGGACTAGCTCCTACAATGAGCAGTTCTTC	CASSSYTGTSSYNEQFF
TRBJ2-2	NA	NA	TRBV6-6	TGTGCCAGCAGGGGAGGAACCGGGGAGCTGTTTTTT	CASRGGTGELFF
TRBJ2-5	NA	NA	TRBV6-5	TGTGCCAGCAGTTACGTCGGGGGGACCCAGTACTTC	CASSYVGGTQYF
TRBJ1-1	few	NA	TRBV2	TGTGCCATATCGACGGATCCAGGGAAAGCTTTCTTT	CAISTDPGKAFF
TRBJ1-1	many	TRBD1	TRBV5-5	TGTGCCAGCAGCTTGAAAACAGGGGCTCACACTGAAGCTTTCTTT	CASSLKTGAHTEAFF
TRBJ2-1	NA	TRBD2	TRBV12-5	TGTGCTAGTGATGCTGGTTTAGCGGGGGGGCTGGATGACAATGAGCAGTTCTTC	CASDAGLAGGLDDNEQFF
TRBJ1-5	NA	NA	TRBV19	TGTGCCAGTAGTACCGTGACAGGCGTAAACAATCAGCCCCAGCATTTT	CASSTVTGVNNQPQHF
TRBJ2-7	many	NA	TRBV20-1	TGCAGTGCTAGTAACGGCGGGGCCACCTACGAGCAGTACTTC	CSASNGGATYEQYF